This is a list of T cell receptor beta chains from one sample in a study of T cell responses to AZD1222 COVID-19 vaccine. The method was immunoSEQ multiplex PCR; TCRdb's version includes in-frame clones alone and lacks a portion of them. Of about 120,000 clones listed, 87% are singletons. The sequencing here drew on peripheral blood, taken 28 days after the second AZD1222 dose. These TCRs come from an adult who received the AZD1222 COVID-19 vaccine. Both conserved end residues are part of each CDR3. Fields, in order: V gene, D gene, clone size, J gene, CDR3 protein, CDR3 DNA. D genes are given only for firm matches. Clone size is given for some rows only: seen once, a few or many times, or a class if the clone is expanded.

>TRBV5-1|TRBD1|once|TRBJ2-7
CASSLDRGRTYEQYF
TGCGCCAGCAGCTTGGACAGGGGGCGAACCTACGAGCAGTACTTC
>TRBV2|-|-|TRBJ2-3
CASSVKDTQYF
TGTGCCAGCAGTGTAAAAGATACGCAGTATTTT
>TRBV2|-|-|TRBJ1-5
CASSGQRGGQPQHF
TGTGCCAGCAGTGGTCAGAGGGGGGGCCAGCCCCAGCATTTT
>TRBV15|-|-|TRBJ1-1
CATSRDMGNTEAFF
TGTGCCACCAGCAGAGATATGGGGAACACTGAAGCTTTCTTT
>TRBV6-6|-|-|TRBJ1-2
CASGPLDSYKGYTF
TGTGCCAGCGGGCCACTGGACAGTTATAAGGGCTACACCTTC
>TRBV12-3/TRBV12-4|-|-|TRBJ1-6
CASSLADNSPLHF
TGTGCCAGCAGTTTGGCGGATAATTCACCCCTCCACTTT
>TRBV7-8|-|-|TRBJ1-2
CASSLAPSDYGYTF
TGTGCCAGCAGCTTAGCCCCTTCAGACTATGGCTACACCTTC
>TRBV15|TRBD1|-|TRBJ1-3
CATSRDKARQGYTIYF
TGTGCCACCAGCAGAGATAAGGCCAGACAGGGGTATACCATATATTTT
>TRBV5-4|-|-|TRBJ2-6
CASSPASSGANVLTF
TGTGCCAGCAGCCCAGCGAGCTCTGGGGCCAACGTCCTGACTTTC
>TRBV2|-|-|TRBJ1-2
CASSEWGPVGVEGYTF
TGTGCCAGCAGTGAATGGGGGCCGGTGGGGGTTGAGGGCTACACCTTC
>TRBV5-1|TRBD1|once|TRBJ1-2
CASSLASGQGVYGGYTF
TGCGCCAGCAGCTTGGCTTCGGGACAGGGGGTCTACGGTGGCTACACCTTC
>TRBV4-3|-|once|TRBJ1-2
CASSQGLVGGGYTF
TGCGCCAGCAGCCAAGGGTTGGTAGGGGGTGGCTACACCTTC
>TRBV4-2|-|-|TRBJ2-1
CASSRLRGSSYNEQFF
TGTGCCAGCAGCCGCCTAAGGGGCTCCTCCTACAATGAGCAGTTCTTC
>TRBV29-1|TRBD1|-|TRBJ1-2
CSTSSTGGPRGGGYTF
TGCAGCACTTCGTCAACAGGGGGACCTAGAGGTGGTGGCTACACCTTC
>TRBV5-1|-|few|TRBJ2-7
CASSLAPSYEQYF
TGCGCCAGCAGCTTGGCTCCCTCCTACGAGCAGTACTTC
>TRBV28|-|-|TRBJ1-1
CASSFNRPNTEAFF
TGTGCCAGCAGTTTCAACAGGCCTAACACTGAAGCTTTCTTT
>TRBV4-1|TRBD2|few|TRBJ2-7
CASSRLAGTYEQYF
TGCGCCAGCAGCCGACTAGCGGGGACCTACGAGCAGTACTTC
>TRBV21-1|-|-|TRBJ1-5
CASRSGQGGNQPQHF
TGTGCCAGCAGGTCGGGGCAGGGCGGCAATCAGCCCCAGCATTTT
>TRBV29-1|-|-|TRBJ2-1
CSVEARNPYNEQFF
TGCAGCGTTGAAGCCAGAAACCCCTACAATGAGCAGTTCTTC
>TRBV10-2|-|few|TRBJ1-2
CASSVTANYGYTF
TGCGCCAGCAGTGTAACAGCTAACTATGGCTACACCTTC
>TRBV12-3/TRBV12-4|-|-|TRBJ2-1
CASSSGQFNEQFF
TGTGCCAGCAGTTCAGGACAGTTCAATGAGCAGTTCTTC
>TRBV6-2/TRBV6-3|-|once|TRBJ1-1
CASSSDPNTEAFF
TGTGCCAGCAGTTCGGATCCGAACACTGAAGCTTTCTTT
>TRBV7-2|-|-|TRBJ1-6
CASSKGVGTALALHF
TGTGCCAGCAGCAAGGGTGTCGGGACGGCTTTAGCCCTCCACTTT
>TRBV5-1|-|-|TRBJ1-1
CASSFGEGDEAFF
TGCGCCAGCAGCTTCGGGGAGGGGGATGAAGCTTTCTTT
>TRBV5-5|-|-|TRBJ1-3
CASSSRQKISGNTIYF
TGTGCCAGCAGCTCCAGACAGAAGATCTCTGGAAACACCATATATTTT
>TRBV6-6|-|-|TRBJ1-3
CASRAPGTRSGNTIYF
TGTGCCAGCAGAGCACCTGGGACCCGCTCTGGAAACACCATATATTTT
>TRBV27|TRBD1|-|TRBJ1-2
CASSLARQGNYGYTF
TGTGCCAGCAGTTTAGCCCGACAGGGGAACTATGGCTACACCTTC
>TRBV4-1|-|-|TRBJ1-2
CASSLPVPPEANYGYTF
TGCGCCAGCAGCCTCCCGGTTCCCCCAGAAGCTAACTATGGCTACACCTTC
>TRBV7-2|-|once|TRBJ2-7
CASMGGSSYEQYF
TGTGCCAGCATGGGCGGTTCGAGCTACGAGCAGTACTTC
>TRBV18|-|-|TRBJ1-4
CASSTTNYEKLFF
TGTGCCAGCTCAACAACAAACTATGAAAAACTGTTTTTT
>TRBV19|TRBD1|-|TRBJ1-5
CASAGTGAAQPQHF
TGTGCCAGTGCCGGGACAGGGGCCGCTCAGCCCCAGCATTTT
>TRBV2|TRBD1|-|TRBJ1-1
CASGQGRDTEAFF
TGTGCCAGCGGACAGGGACGGGACACTGAAGCTTTCTTT
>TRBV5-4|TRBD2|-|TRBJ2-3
CASSSNRAGTDTQYF
TGTGCCAGCAGCTCCAACAGAGCGGGAACAGATACGCAGTATTTT
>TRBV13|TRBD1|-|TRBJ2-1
CASSLDRGSYNEQFF
TGTGCCAGCAGCTTAGACAGGGGCTCCTACAATGAGCAGTTCTTC
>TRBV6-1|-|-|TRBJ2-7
CASSGKEGGPKPYEQYF
TGTGCCAGCAGTGGCAAAGAGGGGGGACCAAAACCCTACGAGCAGTACTTC
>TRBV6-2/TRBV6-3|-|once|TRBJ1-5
CASSSGPEPQHF
TGTGCCAGCAGTTCCGGGCCTGAGCCCCAGCATTTT
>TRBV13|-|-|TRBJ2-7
CASSSSGAANYEQYF
TGTGCCAGCAGCTCCTCAGGGGCGGCGAACTACGAGCAGTACTTC
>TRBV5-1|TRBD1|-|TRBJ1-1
CASGQGKTEAFF
TGCGCCAGCGGACAGGGAAAAACTGAAGCTTTCTTT
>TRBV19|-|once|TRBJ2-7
CASSPWANYEQYF
TGTGCCAGTAGCCCTTGGGCCAATTACGAGCAGTACTTC
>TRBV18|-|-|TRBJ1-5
CASSPVARNQPQHF
TGTGCCAGCTCACCGGTCGCTCGCAATCAGCCCCAGCATTTT
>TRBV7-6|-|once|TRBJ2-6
CASSLEDGDLFSGANVLTF
TGTGCCAGCAGCTTAGAGGACGGCGATCTTTTCTCTGGGGCCAACGTCCTGACTTTC
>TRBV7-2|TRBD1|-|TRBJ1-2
CASSFGGTGVPGYTF
TGTGCCAGCAGCTTTGGGGGGACAGGCGTCCCCGGCTACACCTTC
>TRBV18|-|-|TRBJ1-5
CASSLMTGNQPQHF
TGTGCCAGCTCGCTCATGACAGGCAATCAGCCCCAGCATTTT
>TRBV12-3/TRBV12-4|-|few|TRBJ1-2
CASRATNNYGYTF
TGTGCCAGCAGAGCGACGAATAACTATGGCTACACCTTC
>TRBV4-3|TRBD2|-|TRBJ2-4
CASSQIVGGGVLAKNIQYF
TGCGCCAGCAGCCAAATTGTTGGCGGGGGGGTTTTAGCCAAAAACATTCAGTACTTC
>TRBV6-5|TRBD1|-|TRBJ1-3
CASSYSGTAGNTIYF
TGTGCCAGCAGTTACTCGGGGACAGCTGGAAACACCATATATTTT
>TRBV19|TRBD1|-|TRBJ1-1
CASRTGQGRTEAFF
TGTGCCAGTAGGACGGGACAGGGAAGAACTGAAGCTTTCTTT
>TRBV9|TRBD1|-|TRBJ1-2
CASSPGQPGYGYTF
TGTGCCAGCAGCCCGGGACAGCCTGGCTATGGCTACACCTTC
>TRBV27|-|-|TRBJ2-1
CASSSPRAIGSYNEQFF
TGTGCCAGCAGTTCCCCTCGCGCGATCGGCTCCTACAATGAGCAGTTCTTC
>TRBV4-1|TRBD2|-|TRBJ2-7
CASSQAGGWSYEQYF
TGCGCCAGCAGCCAAGCGGGGGGTTGGAGCTACGAGCAGTACTTC
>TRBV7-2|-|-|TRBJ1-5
CASSLVGSNSNQPQHF
TGTGCCAGCAGCTTAGTTGGCAGCAATAGCAATCAGCCCCAGCATTTT
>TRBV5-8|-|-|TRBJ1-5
CASSWGRDNQPQHF
TGTGCCAGCAGCTGGGGACGTGACAATCAGCCCCAGCATTTT
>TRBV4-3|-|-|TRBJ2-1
CASSPGPEREQFF
TGCGCCAGCAGCCCAGGTCCCGAGCGTGAGCAGTTCTTC
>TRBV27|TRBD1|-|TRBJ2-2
CASSRDRGIGELFF
TGTGCCAGCAGCCGGGACAGGGGGATCGGGGAGCTGTTTTTT
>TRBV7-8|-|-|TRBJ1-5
CASSFRFHQPQHF
TGTGCCAGCAGCTTCCGATTTCATCAGCCCCAGCATTTT